This is a list of T cell receptor beta chains from one sample in a study of cytomegalovirus exposure and HLA in healthy donors. The protocol was immunoSEQ multiplex PCR, while the TCRdb copy is restricted to in-frame clones and leaves out a portion. The data show 70,000 to 95,000 clones, approximately 76% seen once. Sequencing used PBMCs. The receptors were sampled from a man younger than 45 in good health and CMV-seropositive. The CDR3 runs from the conserved cysteine through the conserved F or W. A D gene is named only where the DNA matches it firmly. Only part of the rows carry a size: once, few, many, or a class if the clone is expanded.

CDR3 protein: CASSQGTEQFF
CDR3 DNA: TGTGCCAGCAGCCAAGGTACAGAGCAGTTCTTC
clone size: NA
D gene: NA
CDR3 length: 11
J gene: TRBJ2-1
V gene: TRBV4-2

CDR3 protein: CASRTGTGVLGRSYNEQFF
CDR3 DNA: TGTGCCAGCAGGACCGGGACAGGGGTCCTGGGTCGCTCCTACAATGAGCAGTTCTTC
clone size: NA
D gene: TRBD1
CDR3 length: 19
J gene: TRBJ2-1
V gene: TRBV2

CDR3 protein: CASSEYLRDRGNEKLFF
CDR3 DNA: TGTGCCAGCAGTGAATATCTCCGGGACAGGGGGAATGAAAAACTGTTTTTT
clone size: few
D gene: TRBD1
CDR3 length: 17
J gene: TRBJ1-4
V gene: TRBV25-1

CDR3 protein: CASSYGGTGANVLTF
CDR3 DNA: TGTGCCAGCAGTTATGGGGGCACTGGGGCCAACGTCCTGACTTTC
clone size: NA
D gene: NA
CDR3 length: 15
J gene: TRBJ2-6
V gene: TRBV28

CDR3 protein: CASSQDKGRWVETQYF
CDR3 DNA: TGTGCCAGCAGCCAAGATAAGGGGCGGTGGGTAGAGACCCAGTACTTC
clone size: NA
D gene: NA
CDR3 length: 16
J gene: TRBJ2-5
V gene: TRBV14

CDR3 protein: CASSEVSGEETQYF
CDR3 DNA: TGTGCCAGCAGTGAAGTTAGCGGGGAAGAGACCCAGTACTTC
clone size: NA
D gene: TRBD2
CDR3 length: 14
J gene: TRBJ2-5
V gene: TRBV6-1

CDR3 protein: CASSPTSGTPTDTQYF
CDR3 DNA: TGTGCCAGCAGCCCAACTAGCGGAACTCCCACAGATACGCAGTATTTT
clone size: few
D gene: TRBD2
CDR3 length: 16
J gene: TRBJ2-3
V gene: TRBV9

CDR3 protein: CASSLGERQPQHF
CDR3 DNA: TGTGCCAGCAGCTTAGGGGAGAGGCAGCCCCAGCATTTT
clone size: NA
D gene: NA
CDR3 length: 13
J gene: TRBJ1-5
V gene: TRBV7-2

CDR3 protein: CASSPGTGDNEKLFF
CDR3 DNA: TGTGCCAGCAGCCCAGGGACAGGGGACAATGAAAAACTGTTTTTT
clone size: many
D gene: TRBD1
CDR3 length: 15
J gene: TRBJ1-4
V gene: TRBV7-9

CDR3 protein: CASSFVGSSYEQYF
CDR3 DNA: TGTGCCAGCAGTTTTGTGGGGAGCTCCTACGAGCAGTACTTC
clone size: once
D gene: NA
CDR3 length: 14
J gene: TRBJ2-7
V gene: TRBV28

CDR3 protein: CASSLVSGGPSYGYTF
CDR3 DNA: TGTGCCAGCAGCTTAGTGTCAGGGGGGCCTTCCTATGGCTACACCTTC
clone size: once
D gene: TRBD1
CDR3 length: 16
J gene: TRBJ1-2
V gene: TRBV7-8

CDR3 protein: CASSPSANQGTDYGYTF
CDR3 DNA: TGTGCCAGCTCACCGAGTGCGAACCAGGGTACGGACTATGGCTACACCTTC
clone size: NA
D gene: NA
CDR3 length: 17
J gene: TRBJ1-2
V gene: TRBV18

CDR3 protein: CASSVAGAAGRFEQYF
CDR3 DNA: TGTGCCAGCAGCGTAGCGGGTGCGGCAGGGAGGTTCGAGCAGTACTTC
clone size: NA
D gene: NA
CDR3 length: 16
J gene: TRBJ2-7
V gene: TRBV9

CDR3 protein: CASSSLSRDRHSNYGYTF
CDR3 DNA: TGTGCCAGCAGCTCCCTGAGTAGGGACAGACATTCTAACTATGGCTACACCTTC
clone size: NA
D gene: TRBD1
CDR3 length: 18
J gene: TRBJ1-2
V gene: TRBV5-6

CDR3 protein: CASSLGRAGNTIYF
CDR3 DNA: TGTGCCAGCAGCTTAGGCAGGGCTGGAAACACCATATATTTT
clone size: NA
D gene: NA
CDR3 length: 14
J gene: TRBJ1-3
V gene: TRBV5-4

CDR3 protein: CASSSREAGMDGNTIYF
CDR3 DNA: TGTGCCAGCTCGTCCCGGGAGGCGGGAATGGACGGAAACACCATATATTTT
clone size: NA
D gene: NA
CDR3 length: 17
J gene: TRBJ1-3
V gene: TRBV18

CDR3 protein: CASRVGQMNTEAFF
CDR3 DNA: TGCGCCAGCAGGGTCGGACAGATGAACACTGAAGCTTTCTTT
clone size: NA
D gene: NA
CDR3 length: 14
J gene: TRBJ1-1
V gene: TRBV5-1

CDR3 protein: CASSFEYRAREVAQHF
CDR3 DNA: TGTGCCAGCAGTTTTGAATACAGAGCGAGGGAGGTGGCCCAGCATTTT
clone size: NA
D gene: NA
CDR3 length: 16
J gene: TRBJ1-5
V gene: TRBV28

CDR3 protein: CASSLATGVGNTIYF
CDR3 DNA: TGTGCCAGCAGCTTAGCTACAGGGGTTGGAAACACCATATATTTT
clone size: NA
D gene: TRBD1
CDR3 length: 15
J gene: TRBJ1-3
V gene: TRBV7-2

CDR3 protein: CASSHGSGGAGYNEQFF
CDR3 DNA: TGTGCCAGCAGCCACGGTAGCGGGGGGGCAGGCTACAATGAGCAGTTCTTC
clone size: NA
D gene: TRBD2
CDR3 length: 17
J gene: TRBJ2-1
V gene: TRBV7-3

CDR3 protein: CASSQYSGARF
CDR3 DNA: TGTGCCAGCAGCCAATATTCTGGAGCGCGCTTC
clone size: NA
D gene: NA
CDR3 length: 11
J gene: TRBJ2-7
V gene: TRBV16

CDR3 protein: CGAGGHGETQYF
CDR3 DNA: TGTGGAGCGGGGGGGCACGGGGAGACCCAGTACTTC
clone size: NA
D gene: TRBD2
CDR3 length: 12
J gene: TRBJ2-5
V gene: TRBV30

CDR3 protein: CASSEQVFQFVPNEKLFF
CDR3 DNA: TGTGCCAGCAGTGAACAGGTTTTTCAGTTTGTCCCCAATGAAAAACTGTTTTTT
clone size: NA
D gene: NA
CDR3 length: 18
J gene: TRBJ1-4
V gene: TRBV6-1

CDR3 protein: CASSRPPGTGQETQYF
CDR3 DNA: TGTGCCAGCAGTCGCCCACCAGGGACAGGGCAAGAGACCCAGTACTTC
clone size: NA
D gene: TRBD1
CDR3 length: 16
J gene: TRBJ2-5
V gene: TRBV28

CDR3 protein: CASSEGSAGELFF
CDR3 DNA: TGTGCCAGCAGTGAAGGTAGTGCCGGGGAGCTGTTTTTT
clone size: NA
D gene: NA
CDR3 length: 13
J gene: TRBJ2-2
V gene: TRBV6-1

CDR3 protein: CASSLGGQGSYEQYF
CDR3 DNA: TGTGCCAGCAGCTTAGGGGGACAGGGATCCTACGAGCAGTACTTC
clone size: NA
D gene: TRBD1
CDR3 length: 15
J gene: TRBJ2-7
V gene: TRBV7-2

CDR3 protein: CASSPAASYEQYF
CDR3 DNA: TGTGCCAGCAGTCCGGCGGCCTCCTACGAGCAGTACTTC
clone size: NA
D gene: NA
CDR3 length: 13
J gene: TRBJ2-7
V gene: TRBV6-5

CDR3 protein: CAWSVTGNNEQFF
CDR3 DNA: TGTGCCTGGAGTGTGACAGGGAATAATGAGCAGTTCTTC
clone size: NA
D gene: TRBD1
CDR3 length: 13
J gene: TRBJ2-1
V gene: TRBV30

CDR3 protein: CAIRRDRAEAFF
CDR3 DNA: TGTGCCATCAGGCGGGATCGGGCTGAAGCTTTCTTT
clone size: few
D gene: NA
CDR3 length: 12
J gene: TRBJ1-1
V gene: TRBV10-3

CDR3 protein: CASSSQGGINEQFF
CDR3 DNA: TGTGCCAGCAGCTCACAGGGGGGGATTAATGAGCAGTTCTTC
clone size: NA
D gene: NA
CDR3 length: 14
J gene: TRBJ2-1
V gene: TRBV7-9

CDR3 protein: CASSFGGGQGRAYEQYF
CDR3 DNA: TGTGCCAGCAGTTTCGGGGGCGGACAGGGAAGGGCCTACGAGCAGTACTTC
clone size: many
D gene: TRBD1
CDR3 length: 17
J gene: TRBJ2-7
V gene: TRBV28

CDR3 protein: CASSGGLGSYEQYF
CDR3 DNA: TGTGCCAGCAGCGGGGGACTGGGATCTTACGAGCAGTACTTC
clone size: NA
D gene: NA
CDR3 length: 14
J gene: TRBJ2-7
V gene: TRBV5-6

CDR3 protein: CASSIGTSGNNEQFF
CDR3 DNA: TGTGCCAGTAGTATTGGGACTAGCGGGAACAATGAGCAGTTCTTC
clone size: NA
D gene: TRBD2
CDR3 length: 15
J gene: TRBJ2-1
V gene: TRBV19

CDR3 protein: CASSLAADYEQYF
CDR3 DNA: TGTGCCAGCAGCTTAGCGGCAGACTACGAGCAGTACTTC
clone size: many
D gene: NA
CDR3 length: 13
J gene: TRBJ2-7
V gene: TRBV7-6

CDR3 protein: CASSSQASLEAFF
CDR3 DNA: TGTGCCAGCAGCTCTCAGGCTAGCCTTGAAGCTTTCTTT
clone size: few
D gene: NA
CDR3 length: 13
J gene: TRBJ1-1
V gene: TRBV11-2

CDR3 protein: CAISTRGDTEAFF
CDR3 DNA: TGTGCCATCAGTACTCGCGGGGACACTGAAGCTTTCTTT
clone size: few
D gene: NA
CDR3 length: 13
J gene: TRBJ1-1
V gene: TRBV10-3

CDR3 protein: CAWSGSLVSEQFF
CDR3 DNA: TGTGCCTGGAGTGGTTCTTTAGTATCAGAGCAGTTCTTC
clone size: NA
D gene: NA
CDR3 length: 13
J gene: TRBJ2-1
V gene: TRBV30